The clone carrying this TCR beta chain was counted between two and nine times. The germline CDR1 and CDR2 sequences are SGHTA and FQGNSA. The V end lost 1 base, the J end lost 1 base, and 10 bases lay between the germline ends. CDR3 length: 15 amino acids. These data are taken from a study of T cells after yellow fever vaccination. Using its own MiXCR run on the 5' RACE reads, TCRdb lists one record per CDR3 protein. The data hold 450,000 to 650,000 distinct CDR3 sequences, with about a fifth observed a single time. Sample: PBMCs, taken roughly 20 days after the first yellow fever vaccination. V usage is TRBV7-2 and J usage is TRBJ1-1; D gene uncertain. This TCR was recovered from a man aged 18 to 30 who received the YFV17D yellow fever vaccine. CDR3 in amino acids: CASSLGRVQNTEAFF. DNA for the CDR3: TGTGCCAGCAGCTTAGGAAGGGTGCAGAACACTGAAGCTTTCTTT.